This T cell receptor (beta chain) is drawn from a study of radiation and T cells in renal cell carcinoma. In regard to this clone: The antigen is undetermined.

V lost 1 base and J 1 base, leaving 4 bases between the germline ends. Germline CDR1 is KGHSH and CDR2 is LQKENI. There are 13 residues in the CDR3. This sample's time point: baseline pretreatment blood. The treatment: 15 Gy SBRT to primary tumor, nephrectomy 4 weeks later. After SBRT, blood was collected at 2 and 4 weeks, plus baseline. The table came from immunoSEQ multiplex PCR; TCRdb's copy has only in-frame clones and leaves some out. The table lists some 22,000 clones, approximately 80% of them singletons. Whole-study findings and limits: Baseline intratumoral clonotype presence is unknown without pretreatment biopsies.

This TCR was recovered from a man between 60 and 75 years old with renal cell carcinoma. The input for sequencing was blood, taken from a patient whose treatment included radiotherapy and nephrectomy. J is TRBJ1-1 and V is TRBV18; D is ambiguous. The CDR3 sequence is CASSPRENTEAFF. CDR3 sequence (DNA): TGTGCCAGCTCACCACGTGAGAACACTGAAGCTTTCTTT. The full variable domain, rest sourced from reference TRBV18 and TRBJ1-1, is NAGVMQNPRHLVRRRGQEARLRCSPMKGHSHVYWYRQLPEEGLKFMVYLQKENIIDESGMPKERFSAEFPKEGPSILRIQQVVRGDSAAYFCASSPRENTEAFFGQGTRLTVV.